This T cell receptor beta chain was obtained from a study of blood T cells in healthy people across ages. The CDR3 covers 17 residues. Trimming removed 6 bases at V and 0 bases at J, with 18 bases between. The study, taken as a whole, reports: While age rose, TCR beta diversity per million T cells dropped in a roughly linear way.

This clonotype was picked up a small number of times. Antigen specificity is unknown. Primers used in a second PCR of about 6 to 12 cycles were a sample-barcoded 5' primer and a J-beta primer mix. In TCRdb, the 5' RACE reads were re-called with MiXCR into one record per CDR3 protein. There are hundreds of thousands of distinct CDR3 sequences in the sample; just over 55% occur only once, and around 24% lies in the top ten. The TCR originated in a man between 35 and 55 years old in good health. Source material: blood. The J gene is TRBJ2-1, the V gene TRBV12-3 or TRBV12-4; D is uncertain. CDR3 nucleotides: TGTGCCAGCAGCCCCTCGGGTGCGGTGGCCTCCTACAATGAGCAGTTCTTC. Amino acid sequence: CASSPSGAVASYNEQFF.